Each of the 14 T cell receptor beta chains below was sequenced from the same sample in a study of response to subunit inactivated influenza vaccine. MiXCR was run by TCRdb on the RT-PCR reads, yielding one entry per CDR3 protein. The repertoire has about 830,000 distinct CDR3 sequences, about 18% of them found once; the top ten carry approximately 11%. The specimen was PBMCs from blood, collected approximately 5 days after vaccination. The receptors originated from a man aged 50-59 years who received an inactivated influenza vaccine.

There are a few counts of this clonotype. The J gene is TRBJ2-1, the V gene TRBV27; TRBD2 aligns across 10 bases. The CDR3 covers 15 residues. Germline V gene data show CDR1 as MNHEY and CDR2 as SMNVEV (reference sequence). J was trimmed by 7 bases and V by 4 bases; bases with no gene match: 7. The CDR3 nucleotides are TGTGCCAGCAGTTATAGCGGGGGGTCGGGGAATGAGCAGTTCTTC. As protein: CASSYSGGSGNEQFF.

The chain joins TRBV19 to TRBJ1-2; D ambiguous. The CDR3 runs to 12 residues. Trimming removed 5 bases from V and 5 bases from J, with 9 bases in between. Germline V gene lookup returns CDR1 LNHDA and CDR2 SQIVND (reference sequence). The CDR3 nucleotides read TGTGCCAGTAGTTATTCGGCATATGGCTACACCTTC. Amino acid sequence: CASSYSAYGYTF.

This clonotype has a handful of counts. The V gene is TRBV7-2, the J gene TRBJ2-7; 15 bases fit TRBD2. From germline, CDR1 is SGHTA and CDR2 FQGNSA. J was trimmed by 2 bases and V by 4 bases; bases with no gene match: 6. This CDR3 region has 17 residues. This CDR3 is CASSYGLAGGSPYEQYF. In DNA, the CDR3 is TGTGCCAGCAGCTATGGACTAGCGGGAGGGTCGCCCTACGAGCAGTACTTC.

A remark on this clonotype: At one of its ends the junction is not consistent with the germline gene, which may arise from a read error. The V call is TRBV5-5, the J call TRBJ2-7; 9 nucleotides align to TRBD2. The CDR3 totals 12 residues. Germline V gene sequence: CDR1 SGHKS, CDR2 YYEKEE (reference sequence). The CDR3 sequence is CASSLASGEVRF. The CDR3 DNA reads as TGTGCCAGCAGCTTGGCTAGCGGGGAGGTGCGGTTC.

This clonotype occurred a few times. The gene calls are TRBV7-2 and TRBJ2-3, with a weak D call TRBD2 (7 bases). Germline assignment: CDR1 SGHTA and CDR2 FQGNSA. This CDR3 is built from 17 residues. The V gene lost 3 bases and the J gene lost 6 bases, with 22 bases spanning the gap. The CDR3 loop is CASSFNWGAGASDTQYF. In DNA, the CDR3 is TGTGCCAGCAGCTTCAACTGGGGGGCGGGAGCTTCGGATACGCAGTATTTT.

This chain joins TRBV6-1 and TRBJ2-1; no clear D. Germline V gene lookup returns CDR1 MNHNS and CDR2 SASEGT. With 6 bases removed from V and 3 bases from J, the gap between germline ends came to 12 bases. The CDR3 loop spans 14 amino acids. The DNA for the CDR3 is TGTGCCAGCAGCCCCCGGGTGTACTACAATGAGCAGTTCTTC. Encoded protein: CASSPRVYYNEQFF.

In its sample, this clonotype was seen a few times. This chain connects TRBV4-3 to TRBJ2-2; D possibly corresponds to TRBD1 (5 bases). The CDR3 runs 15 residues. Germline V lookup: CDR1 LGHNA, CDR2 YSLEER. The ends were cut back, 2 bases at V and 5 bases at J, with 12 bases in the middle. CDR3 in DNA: TGCGCCAGCAGCCAAAAAAGGGGTGTAACCGGGGAGCTGTTTTTT. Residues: CASSQKRGVTGELFF.

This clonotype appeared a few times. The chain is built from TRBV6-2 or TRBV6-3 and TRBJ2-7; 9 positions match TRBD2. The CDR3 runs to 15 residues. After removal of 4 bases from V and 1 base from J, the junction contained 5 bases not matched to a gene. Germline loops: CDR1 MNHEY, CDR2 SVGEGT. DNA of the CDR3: TGTGCCAGCAGTTTAGCGGGAGCGGTTTCCTACGAGCAGTACTTC. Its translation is CASSLAGAVSYEQYF.

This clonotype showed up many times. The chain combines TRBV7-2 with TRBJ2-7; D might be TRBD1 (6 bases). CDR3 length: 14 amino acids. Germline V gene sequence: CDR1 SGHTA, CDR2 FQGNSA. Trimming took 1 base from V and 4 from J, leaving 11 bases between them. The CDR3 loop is CASSLGSDRYEQYF. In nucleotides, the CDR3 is TGTGCCAGCAGCTTAGGATCGGACAGATACGAGCAGTACTTC. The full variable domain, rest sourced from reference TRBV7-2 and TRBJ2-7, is GAGVSQSPSNKVTEKGKDVELRCDPISGHTALYWYRQSLGQGLEFLIYFQGNSAPDKSGLPSDRFSAERTGGSVSTLTIQRTQQEDSAVYLCASSLGSDRYEQYFGPGTRLTVT.

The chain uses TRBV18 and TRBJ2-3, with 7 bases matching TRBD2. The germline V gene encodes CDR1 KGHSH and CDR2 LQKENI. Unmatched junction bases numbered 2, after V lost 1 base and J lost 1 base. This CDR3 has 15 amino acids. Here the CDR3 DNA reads TGTGCCAGCTCACCACTTCTAGCGGGCACAGATACGCAGTATTTT. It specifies CASSPLLAGTDTQYF.

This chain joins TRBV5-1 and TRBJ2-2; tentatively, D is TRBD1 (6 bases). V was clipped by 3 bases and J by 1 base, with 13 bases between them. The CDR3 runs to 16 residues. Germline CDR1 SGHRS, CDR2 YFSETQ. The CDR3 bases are TGCGCCAGCAGCTCCCTTCCGGGACAGAACACCGGGGAGCTGTTTTTT. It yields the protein CASSSLPGQNTGELFF.

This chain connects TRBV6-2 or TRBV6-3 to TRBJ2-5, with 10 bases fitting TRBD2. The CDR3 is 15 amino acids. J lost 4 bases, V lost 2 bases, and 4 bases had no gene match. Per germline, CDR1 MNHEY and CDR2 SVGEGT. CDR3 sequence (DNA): TGTGCCAGCAGTTACGCTAGCGGGGGAGCAGAGACCCAGTACTTC. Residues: CASSYASGGAETQYF.

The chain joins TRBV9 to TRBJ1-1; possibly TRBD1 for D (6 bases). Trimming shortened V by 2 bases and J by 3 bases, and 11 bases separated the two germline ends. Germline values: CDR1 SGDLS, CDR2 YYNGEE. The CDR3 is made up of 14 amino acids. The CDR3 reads CASSVRDTHTEAFF. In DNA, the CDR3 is TGTGCCAGCAGCGTCCGGGACACTCACACTGAAGCTTTCTTT.

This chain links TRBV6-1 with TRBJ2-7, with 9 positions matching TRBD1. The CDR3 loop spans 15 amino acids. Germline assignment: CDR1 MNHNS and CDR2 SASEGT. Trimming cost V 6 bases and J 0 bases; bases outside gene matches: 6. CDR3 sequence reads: CASSDGQGSSYEQYF. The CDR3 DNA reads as TGTGCCAGCAGCGACGGACAGGGGAGCTCCTACGAGCAGTACTTC.